Listed below are T cell receptor beta chains from one sample, sequenced in a study of cytomegalovirus exposure and HLA in healthy donors. Measured with immunoSEQ multiplex PCR; TCRdb has only the in-frame clones, and not every one. The data contain 150,000 to 200,000 clones, roughly 79% of them singletons. Sequencing was carried out using PBMCs. The source of these receptors is a middle-aged man in good health and CMV-seronegative. Each CDR3 is given with its conserved first and last residue. A D gene is named only where the DNA matches it firmly. Clone size is stated in some rows and not others, as once, few, many or a class when expanded.

cdr3_aa cdr3_nt clone_size j_call v_call d_call
CSVEDHRGARRTEAFF TGCAGCGTTGAAGATCATCGGGGGGCGCGACGAACTGAAGCTTTCTTT - TRBJ1-1 TRBV29-1 -
CASSLHRNTEAFF TGTGCCAGCAGCTTACACAGAAACACTGAAGCTTTCTTT - TRBJ1-1 TRBV11-2 -
CASSLGRDSYEQYF TGTGCCAGCAGCTTGGGGCGGGACTCCTACGAGCAGTACTTC - TRBJ2-7 TRBV11-2 -
CASSSTPGQRDTEAFF TGTGCCAGCAGTTCTACTCCGGGACAAAGGGACACTGAAGCTTTCTTT - TRBJ1-1 TRBV28 -
CASSQDDRMVTNEKLFF TGCGCCAGCAGCCAAGATGACAGAATGGTAACTAATGAAAAACTGTTTTTT - TRBJ1-4 TRBV4-1 -
CASSLATSRSYNEQFF TGTGCCAGCAGCTTGGCCACTAGCAGATCCTACAATGAGCAGTTCTTC once TRBJ2-1 TRBV5-4 -
CSSSLFDRADGELFF TGTTCCAGCAGCCTTTTCGACAGGGCAGACGGGGAGCTGTTTTTT - TRBJ2-2 TRBV7-9 TRBD1
CASSSGLAGYTF TGTGCCAGCAGTTCCGGACTGGCTGGCTACACCTTC - TRBJ1-2 TRBV6-5 -
CASSLWGLISGNTIYF TGTGCCAGCAGTTTATGGGGACTGATCTCTGGAAACACCATATATTTT - TRBJ1-3 TRBV7-9 -
CASSYGQGLGTDTQYF TGTGCCAGCAGTTACGGGCAGGGACTGGGGACAGATACGCAGTATTTT - TRBJ2-3 TRBV6-6 -
CASTRLADTDTQYF TGCGCCAGCACCCGACTAGCGGACACAGATACGCAGTATTTT once TRBJ2-3 TRBV5-1 TRBD2
CASRGTGFNTDTQYF TGTGCCAGCAGGGGGACAGGGTTTAACACAGATACGCAGTATTTT - TRBJ2-3 TRBV25-1 TRBD1
CASSIKEQGLLNYGYTF TGTGCCAGTAGTATAAAGGAACAGGGGCTCCTTAACTATGGCTACACCTTC once TRBJ1-2 TRBV19 TRBD1
CASSPSGGSGYGYTF TGTGCCAGCTCACCATCGGGGGGCTCAGGGTATGGCTACACCTTC - TRBJ1-2 TRBV18 -
CASSQFPVWTEVNTEAFF TGCGCCAGCAGCCAATTTCCCGTGTGGACAGAAGTGAACACTGAAGCTTTCTTT few TRBJ1-1 TRBV4-1 -
CASSPNLGQGAQGKLFF TGTGCCAGCTCACCTAACCTCGGACAGGGGGCGCAAGGAAAACTGTTTTTT - TRBJ1-4 TRBV18 TRBD1
CASSLILAGFNEQFF TGTGCCAGCAGCTTAATACTAGCGGGATTCAATGAGCAGTTCTTC - TRBJ2-1 TRBV7-3 TRBD2
CASSPPAGARHEQYF TGTGCCAGCAGCCCTCCGGCGGGCGCCAGGCACGAGCAGTACTTC - TRBJ2-7 TRBV7-2 -
CASRGQDNQPQHF TGTGCCAGCAGGGGACAGGACAATCAGCCCCAGCATTTT - TRBJ1-5 TRBV2 TRBD1
CASSLIGESQPQHF TGTGCCAGCAGTTTGATCGGGGAGAGTCAGCCCCAGCATTTT - TRBJ1-5 TRBV27 -
CASSLWTGVGANGLTF TGCGCCAGCAGCCTCTGGACAGGGGTTGGGGCCAACGGCCTGACTTTC - TRBJ2-6 TRBV4-1 TRBD1
CASSLRGGHNEQFF TGTGCCAGCAGCCTTAGGGGGGGCCACAATGAGCAGTTCTTC once TRBJ2-1 TRBV7-3 -
CASRLRGDYGYTF TGTGCCAGCAGGCTCAGGGGGGACTATGGCTACACCTTC - TRBJ1-2 TRBV6-5 TRBD1
CASSPGQIPGELFF TGCGCCAGCAGCCCCGGACAGATCCCCGGGGAGCTGTTTTTT - TRBJ2-2 TRBV5-1 -
CASSPSQPDTQYF TGCGCCAGCAGCCCCAGTCAACCAGATACGCAGTATTTT once TRBJ2-3 TRBV5-1 -
CASTPGGYSGNTIYF TGTGCCAGTACCCCTGGAGGGTACTCTGGAAACACCATATATTTT - TRBJ1-3 TRBV19 -
CASRLIAGGPYEQYF TGTGCCAGCAGACTTATAGCGGGAGGACCCTACGAGCAGTACTTC - TRBJ2-7 TRBV2 TRBD2
CASSISRVSGTEAFF TGTGCCAGCAGTATATCGAGGGTCTCGGGGACTGAAGCTTTCTTT - TRBJ1-1 TRBV7-6 -
CSVGLAGAYEQYF TGCAGCGTGGGACTAGCGGGAGCCTACGAGCAGTACTTC - TRBJ2-7 TRBV29-1 TRBD2
CSSSSQGSFTGELFF TGTTCCAGCAGCTCTCAGGGGTCCTTCACCGGGGAGCTGTTTTTT once TRBJ2-2 TRBV7-9 -
CASSPSEDVFFMNTEAFF TGTGCCAGTAGTCCCTCCGAGGATGTCTTCTTTATGAACACTGAAGCTTTCTTT - TRBJ1-1 TRBV19 -
CASSSSGVNTEAFF TGTGCCAGCAGCTCCTCAGGGGTGAACACTGAAGCTTTCTTT few TRBJ1-1 TRBV2 -